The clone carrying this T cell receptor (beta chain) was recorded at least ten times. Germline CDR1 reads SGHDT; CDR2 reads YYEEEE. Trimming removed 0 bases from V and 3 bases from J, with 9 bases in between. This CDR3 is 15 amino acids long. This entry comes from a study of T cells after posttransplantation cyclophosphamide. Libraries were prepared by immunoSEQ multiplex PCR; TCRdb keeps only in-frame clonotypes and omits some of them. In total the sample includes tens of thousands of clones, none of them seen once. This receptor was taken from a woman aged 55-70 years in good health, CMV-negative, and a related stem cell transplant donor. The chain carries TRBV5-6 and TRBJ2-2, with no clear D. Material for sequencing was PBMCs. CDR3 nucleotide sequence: TGTGCCAGCAGCTTGGGGAGTCGATACACCGGGGAGCTGTTTTTT. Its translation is CASSLGSRYTGELFF.